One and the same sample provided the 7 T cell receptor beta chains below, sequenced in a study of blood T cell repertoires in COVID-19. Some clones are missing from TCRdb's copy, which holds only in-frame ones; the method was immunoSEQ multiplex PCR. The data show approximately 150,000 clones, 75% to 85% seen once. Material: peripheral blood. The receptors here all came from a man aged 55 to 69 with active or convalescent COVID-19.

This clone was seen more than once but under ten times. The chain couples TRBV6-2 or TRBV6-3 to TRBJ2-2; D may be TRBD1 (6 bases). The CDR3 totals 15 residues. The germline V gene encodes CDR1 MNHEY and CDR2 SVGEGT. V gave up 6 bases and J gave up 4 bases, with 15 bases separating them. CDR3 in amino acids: CASRPLAGVTGELFF. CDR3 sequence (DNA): TGTGCCAGCAGACCTTTGGCAGGGGTCACCGGGGAGCTGTTTTTT.

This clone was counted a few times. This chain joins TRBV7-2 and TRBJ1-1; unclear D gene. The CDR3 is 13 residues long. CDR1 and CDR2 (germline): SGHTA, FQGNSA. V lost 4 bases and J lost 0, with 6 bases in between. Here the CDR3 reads CASSSRLNTEAFF. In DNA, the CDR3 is TGTGCCAGCAGCTCGAGGTTGAACACTGAAGCTTTCTTT.

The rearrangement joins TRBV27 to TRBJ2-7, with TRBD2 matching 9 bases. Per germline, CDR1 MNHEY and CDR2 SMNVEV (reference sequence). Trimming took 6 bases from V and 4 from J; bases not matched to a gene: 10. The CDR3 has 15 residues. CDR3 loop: CASRGGASGEYEQYF. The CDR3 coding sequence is TGTGCCAGCAGAGGAGGGGCTAGCGGGGAATACGAGCAGTACTTC.

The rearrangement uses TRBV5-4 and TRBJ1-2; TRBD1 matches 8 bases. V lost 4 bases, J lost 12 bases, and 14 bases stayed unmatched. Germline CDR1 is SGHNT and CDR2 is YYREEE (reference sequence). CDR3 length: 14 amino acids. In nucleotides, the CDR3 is TGTGCCAGCAGCAATCAGGGGGCAAATGGGTTCGACACCTTC. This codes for CASSNQGANGFDTF.

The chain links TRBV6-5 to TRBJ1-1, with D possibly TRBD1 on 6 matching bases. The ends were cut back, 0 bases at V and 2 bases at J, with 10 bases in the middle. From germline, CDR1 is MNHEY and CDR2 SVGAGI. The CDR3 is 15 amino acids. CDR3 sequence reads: CASSYSEGVNTEAFF. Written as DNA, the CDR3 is TGTGCCAGCAGTTACTCCGAGGGGGTTAACACTGAAGCTTTCTTT.

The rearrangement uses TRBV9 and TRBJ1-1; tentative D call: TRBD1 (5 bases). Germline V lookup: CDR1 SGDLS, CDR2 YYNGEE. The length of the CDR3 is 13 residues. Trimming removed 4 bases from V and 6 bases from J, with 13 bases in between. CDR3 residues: CASSPAGVPEAFF. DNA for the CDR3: TGTGCCAGCAGCCCGGCGGGGGTCCCTGAAGCTTTCTTT.

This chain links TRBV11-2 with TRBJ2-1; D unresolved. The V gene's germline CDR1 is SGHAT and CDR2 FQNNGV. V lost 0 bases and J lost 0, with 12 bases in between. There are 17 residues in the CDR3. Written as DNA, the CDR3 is TGTGCCAGCAGCTTAGAGATGCGGCGGTTCTCCTACAATGAGCAGTTCTTC. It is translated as CASSLEMRRFSYNEQFF.